A selection of T cell receptor beta chains follows, all from one sample in a study of blood T cells in healthy people across ages. TCRdb reprocessed the 5' RACE reads via MiXCR and lists one record per CDR3 protein. The table has some 370,000 distinct CDR3 sequences, about 55% seen once. What was sequenced was blood. These receptors were taken from a man aged 60 to 75 in good health. Each CDR3 is given with its conserved first and last residue. Fields, in order: CDR3 protein, V gene, J gene.

cdr3_aa: CAWNSQLPNYGYTF; v_call: TRBV30; j_call: TRBJ1-2
cdr3_aa: CASSLVQGNEQFF; v_call: TRBV5-8; j_call: TRBJ2-1
cdr3_aa: CASSLALGGGQPQHF; v_call: TRBV7-2; j_call: TRBJ1-5
cdr3_aa: CASSIHGTEAFF; v_call: TRBV19; j_call: TRBJ1-1
cdr3_aa: CASSWTGTGAYEQYF; v_call: TRBV11-2; j_call: TRBJ2-7
cdr3_aa: CAWSVGGSQETQYF; v_call: TRBV30; j_call: TRBJ2-5
cdr3_aa: CASSQGVEQFF; v_call: TRBV4-2; j_call: TRBJ2-1
cdr3_aa: CSAPEASLAKNIQYF; v_call: TRBV20-1; j_call: TRBJ2-4
cdr3_aa: CSAGVGGYEQYF; v_call: TRBV20-1; j_call: TRBJ2-7
cdr3_aa: CASSQQTGSTGELFF; v_call: TRBV14; j_call: TRBJ2-2
cdr3_aa: CASSQDWTSGSGVRNEQFF; v_call: TRBV28; j_call: TRBJ2-1
cdr3_aa: CASSQGGRQANYGYTF; v_call: TRBV4-2; j_call: TRBJ1-2
cdr3_aa: CSVVGGTSGRRSTDTQYF; v_call: TRBV29-1; j_call: TRBJ2-3
cdr3_aa: CASSNGQGAQETQYF; v_call: TRBV7-7; j_call: TRBJ2-5
cdr3_aa: CASSQDRASYNEQFF; v_call: TRBV4-3; j_call: TRBJ2-1
cdr3_aa: CASSPHWGTEAFF; v_call: TRBV7-2; j_call: TRBJ1-1
cdr3_aa: CASAPVAGYNEQFF; v_call: TRBV12-5; j_call: TRBJ2-1
cdr3_aa: CASSLTDTSYEQYF; v_call: TRBV7-3; j_call: TRBJ2-7
cdr3_aa: CSAPEQFQETQYF; v_call: TRBV20-1; j_call: TRBJ2-5
cdr3_aa: CASSSHSGGADNEQFF; v_call: TRBV12-3/TRBV12-4; j_call: TRBJ2-1
cdr3_aa: CASCSTGVSKNIQYF; v_call: TRBV6-1; j_call: TRBJ2-4
cdr3_aa: CASSVEVAPPPYEQYF; v_call: TRBV9; j_call: TRBJ2-7
cdr3_aa: CSVDSQRGASFSYNEQFF; v_call: TRBV29-1; j_call: TRBJ2-1